The table lists the clone carrying this T cell receptor (beta chain) with many counts. The CDR3 is 15 amino acids. The V gene's germline CDR1 is MGHRA and CDR2 YSYEKL. The germline V and J ends were trimmed by 5 bases and 0 bases, with 10 bases remaining between them. The record originates from a study of cytomegalovirus exposure and HLA in healthy donors. Generated by immunoSEQ multiplex PCR, the TCRdb table keeps only in-frame clones and is missing some. This table has 120,000 or so clones, 86% appearing once. The chain carries TRBV4-1 and TRBJ1-4; D might be TRBD1 (6 bases). This receptor was obtained from a man between 18 and 29 years old in good health and CMV-seronegative. Sequenced input: PBMCs. The DNA of the CDR3 is TGCGCCAGCAGCGATGGACAGACAACTAATGAAAAACTGTTTTTT. Translation gives CASSDGQTTNEKLFF.